The entry below describes one T cell receptor (beta chain). Its target antigen remains unknown. Base qualities are not provided; no much larger clone lies one nucleotide away. The immunoSEQ Assay, a bias-controlled multiplex PCR, was used to amplify TCRbeta CDR3 regions from genomic DNA. In the authors' own workflow: Within the assay, amplification of reference gene primers was used to estimate how many nucleated cells each sample contained. To quantify the absolute abundance of each unique TCRbeta CDR3 rearrangement, sequence reads were collapsed and filtered. For each sample, productive Simpson clonality was calculated by taking the square root of Simpson's diversity index across productive rearrangements. What TCRdb holds here is the immuneACCESS table cut down to in-frame rearrangements. Part of the clones is not present; checked against another copy, under half of the missing clones reflect an unresolved V gene, and the others are unexplained. V and J calls and clone size come straight from that table; D and trimming were deduced from the DNA. Here the sample has 390,000 or so clones; under 85% occur a single time. The top ten hold approximately 5% of the sample.

The germline V gene supplies CDR1 SGDLS and CDR2 YYNGEE. After removal of 0 bases from V and 7 bases from J, the junction retains 9 bases not matched to a gene. The CDR3 holds 16 amino acids from the cysteine to the phenylalanine. Only the CDR3 DNA stays, 48 bases, in frame from base 1. Participants in the prospective study were aged about 18 to 89 years, lived in more than 20 United States geographic areas, and enrolled through a virtual design. In the prospective study, cohorts were assigned on the basis of participant-reported clinical history obtained from a screening survey and a study questionnaire. Recovered participants in ImmuneRACE Cohort 3 were defined as having two consecutive negative NP/OP PCR tests, clearance from a healthcare professional, or resolution of symptoms. Mobile phlebotomists in the prospective study collected whole blood, serum and a nasopharyngeal or oropharyngeal swab from every participant. Additional blood draws and questionnaires over an approximately 2-month period could optionally be provided by prospective study participants. Before DNA extraction, blood samples from the prospective study were shipped at room temperature or frozen.

The data originate from a study of blood T cell repertoires in COVID-19 (dated by TCRdb to about 2020). At the level of the whole study: Collaborator samples came from the United States, Italy and Spain and covered acute and convalescent phases of COVID-19. The material from the prospective study consisted of cDNA or gDNA derived from T cells, B-cell-depleted T cells, or PBMCs. Deeply sampled blood TCRbeta repertoires from subjects exposed to, actively infected with, or recovered from COVID-19 were included in the dataset. The repertoires were made available in a free public database intended to serve as a resource for research on the immune response to SARS-CoV-2. The samples were drawn from the first 160 participants of the ongoing ImmuneRACE study and from 1,200 or so subjects provided by 6 global collaborators. The sample metadata nearly always contained a de-identified subject ID, COVID-19 status, age in years and sex. Where HLA class I and class II types were available, the types were taken from metadata supplied by the sample provider, not from assay-based typing.

Beyond this particular receptor, the publication reports: How much clinical and demographic metadata was included differed by source and by participant, and the metadata was provided uncurated.

The chain joins TRBV9 to TRBJ1-4; 7 bases in the junction line up with TRBD1. This receptor was identified in a woman aged 45-59 years who had recovered from COVID-19. Sequencing was performed on PBMCs or T cells enriched from blood (not recorded which). The sequence in DNA is TGTGCCAGCAGCGTAGGAGTTTCAGGGGGGAGTGAAAAACTGTTTTTT. It codes for CASSVGVSGGSEKLFF. The full variable domain, completed from the reference TRBV9 and TRBJ1-4 proteins outside the CDR3, reads DSGVTQTPKHLITATGQRVTLRCSPRSGDLSVYWYQQSLDQGLQFLIQYYNGEERAKGNILERFSAQQFPDLHSELNLSSLELGDSALYFCASSVGVSGGSEKLFFGSGTQLSVL.